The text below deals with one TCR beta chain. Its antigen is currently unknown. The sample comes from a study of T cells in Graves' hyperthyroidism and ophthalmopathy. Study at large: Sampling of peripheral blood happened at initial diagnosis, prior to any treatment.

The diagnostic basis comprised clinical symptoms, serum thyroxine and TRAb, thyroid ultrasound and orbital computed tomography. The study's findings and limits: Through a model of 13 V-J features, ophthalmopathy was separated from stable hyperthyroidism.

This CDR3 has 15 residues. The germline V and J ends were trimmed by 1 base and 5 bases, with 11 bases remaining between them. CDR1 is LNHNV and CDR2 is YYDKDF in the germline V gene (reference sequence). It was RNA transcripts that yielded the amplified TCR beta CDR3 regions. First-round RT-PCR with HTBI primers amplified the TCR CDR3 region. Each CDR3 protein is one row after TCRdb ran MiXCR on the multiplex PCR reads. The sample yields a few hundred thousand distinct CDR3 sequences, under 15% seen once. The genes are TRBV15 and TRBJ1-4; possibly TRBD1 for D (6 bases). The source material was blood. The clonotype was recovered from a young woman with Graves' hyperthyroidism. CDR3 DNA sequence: TGTGCCACCAGCAGAGTAGACAGGACGAATGAAAAACTGTTTTTT. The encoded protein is CATSRVDRTNEKLFF.